The 25 T cell receptor beta chains below were found in one sample sequenced in a study of T cell changes during pregnancy in multiple sclerosis. Profiling relied on immunoSEQ multiplex PCR, and the TCRdb table lists in-frame clones only, not all of them. The sample yields 35,000 to 45,000 clones, almost 90% seen once. The sample consisted of peripheral blood, taken in the second trimester of pregnancy. These receptors were obtained from a female donor in good health, enrolled as a control in a pregnancy study.

The V and J genes are TRBV7-9 and TRBJ1-2; D perhaps matches TRBD1 (6 bases). The CDR3 has 15 residues. Looked up from germline, CDR1 is SEHNR and CDR2 is FQNEAQ (reference sequence). Trimming cost V 5 bases and J 1 base, with 14 bases left between them. The CDR3: CASSNRDNINYGYTF. CDR3 nucleotides: TGTGCCAGCAGCAACCGGGACAATATTAACTATGGCTACACCTTC. Using reference TRBV7-9 and TRBJ1-2 for the parts outside the CDR3, the full variable domain is DTGVSQNPRHKITKRGQNVTFRCDPISEHNRLYWYRQTLGQGPEFLTYFQNEAQLEKSRLLSDRFSAERPKGSFSTLEIQRTEQGDSAMYLCASSNRDNINYGYTFGSGTRLTVV.

The V gene is TRBV6-5, the J gene TRBJ2-7, with 10 bases identical to TRBD1. Germline CDR1 MNHEY, CDR2 SVGAGI. V lost 6 bases, J lost 8 bases, and 4 bases stayed unmatched. The length of the CDR3 is 12 residues. This chain's CDR3 is CASSSGQGKQYF. The CDR3 bases are TGTGCCAGCAGCTCGGGACAGGGGAAGCAGTACTTC.

The chain couples TRBV6-5 to TRBJ2-6; unclear D gene. The CDR3 is made up of 12 amino acids. V shed 8 bases and J shed 0 bases, with 2 bases lying between them. CDR1 is MNHEY, CDR2 SVGAGI, per germline. The CDR3 spells CASLSGANVLTF. The CDR3 bases are TGTGCCAGCCTCTCTGGGGCCAACGTCCTGACTTTC.

This clone was counted once. The genes are TRBV5-4 and TRBJ2-2; D remains unclear. Germline V lookup: CDR1 SGHNT, CDR2 YYREEE (reference sequence). This CDR3 is built from 13 residues. The V end was cut by 3 bases, the J end by 1 base, with 4 bases between. The CDR3 protein is CASSSENTGELFF. CDR3 DNA sequence: TGTGCCAGCAGCTCAGAGAACACCGGGGAGCTGTTTTTT.

V gene TRBV10-3 combines with J gene TRBJ2-1; 7 bases align to TRBD2. CDR1 is ENHRY and CDR2 is SYGVKD in the germline V gene. CDR3 length equals 16 residues. With 0 bases clipped from V and 0 bases from J, the junction kept 2 bases outside the gene matches. This chain's CDR3 is CAISESGGGSYNEQFF. The DNA for the CDR3 is TGTGCCATCAGTGAGTCCGGCGGGGGCTCCTACAATGAGCAGTTCTTC.

The CDR3 loop reads CASIALSSYNEQFF. The DNA for the CDR3 is TGTGCCAGCATCGCCCTTAGCTCCTACAATGAGCAGTTCTTC. The V gene is TRBV5-6, the J gene TRBJ2-1, with no clear D. Looked up from germline, CDR1 is SGHDT and CDR2 is YYEEEE. This CDR3 has 14 residues. Trimming took off 6 bases at V and 0 bases at J, with 10 bases between the two ends.

The chain employs TRBV20-1 and TRBJ2-7, with D uncertain. Germline loops: CDR1 DFQATT, CDR2 SNEGSKA (reference sequence). Trimming took 3 bases from V and 3 from J, leaving 6 bases between them. The CDR3 is 11 residues long. The CDR3, as DNA: TGCAGTGCTAGCCCGGGCTACGAGCAGTACTTC. Translation gives CSASPGYEQYF.

This sequence joins TRBV19 and TRBJ2-3; TRBD2 matches 8 bases. The V segment lost 5 bases and the J segment 3 bases; nucleotides outside the gene matches: 7. The CDR3 has 15 amino acids. Germline V lookup: CDR1 LNHDA, CDR2 SQIVND (reference sequence). This CDR3 reads CASSRPGLETDTQYF. CDR3 coding DNA: TGTGCCAGTAGTCGACCGGGACTAGAGACAGATACGCAGTATTTT.

The rearrangement joins TRBV27 to TRBJ2-5; D is perhaps TRBD1 (6 bases). The CDR3 contains 11 residues. Between the trimmed V and J ends, which lost 10 bases and 4 bases, there was a span of 10 bases. Looked up from germline, CDR1 is MNHEY and CDR2 is SMNVEV (reference sequence). The DNA for the CDR3 is TGTGCCACCTCCAGGGGAGAGACCCAGTACTTC. Protein sequence: CATSRGETQYF.

The V call is TRBV5-4, the J call TRBJ1-5; a possible D gene is TRBD1 (6 bases). Germline V CDR1 and CDR2: SGHNT, YYREEE (reference sequence). Trimming stripped 4 bases from V and 4 bases from J, with 9 bases between. The CDR3 loop spans 13 amino acids. In DNA form, the CDR3 reads TGTGCCAGCAGCCTCGGACAGAATCAGCCCCAGCATTTT. Its translation: CASSLGQNQPQHF.

The chain couples TRBV7-2 to TRBJ1-3; TRBD1 agrees at 9 bases. V gave up 1 base and J gave up 8 bases; unmatched junction bases: 9. Germline CDR1 SGHTA, CDR2 FQGNSA. This CDR3 spans 16 amino acids. DNA for the CDR3: TGTGCCAGCAGCTTAGGTCCCACAGGGGGCGAGCACACCATATATTTT. Its translation is CASSLGPTGGEHTIYF.

The chain carries TRBV10-3 and TRBJ2-2, with D possibly being TRBD2 (5 bases). CDR1 and CDR2 from the germline V gene are ENHRY and SYGVKD. The CDR3 is 14 amino acids. The V and J ends lost 0 bases and 6 bases respectively, with 8 bases between them. The CDR3 sequence: CAISESGVAGELFF. CDR3 bases: TGTGCCATCAGTGAGTCCGGGGTTGCCGGGGAGCTGTTTTTT.

This chain uses TRBV14 with TRBJ1-2; 7 nucleotides match TRBD1. The junction had 8 bases not matched to a gene; V was cut back by 6 bases and J by 7 bases. From germline, CDR1 is SGHDN and CDR2 FVKESK. The CDR3 consists of 13 residues. Written as DNA, the CDR3 is TGTGCCAGCAGTCAGGGGGTGTCCTTTGGCTACACCTTC. Its translation: CASSQGVSFGYTF.

The genes are TRBV6-1 and TRBJ2-5, with D possibly matching TRBD1 (6 bases). The CDR3 is 13 residues long. CDR1 and CDR2 (germline): MNHNS, SASEGT. V was cut by 10 bases and J by 0 bases, with 12 bases left in between. Here the CDR3 DNA reads TGTGCCAACCGCCGGGACAACCAAGAGACCCAGTACTTC. Protein sequence: CANRRDNQETQYF.

Concerning this clone: The CDR3 does not close with the conserved phenylalanine or tryptophan, likely indicating a read error. The DNA is left out, because the CDR3 cannot be placed on it with certainty; the CDR3 is given as TCRdb lists it. The chain couples TRBV14 to TRBJ2-7; the DNA was not used to check the table's D call, TRBD1. From germline, CDR1 is SGHDN and CDR2 FVKESK. The CDR3 has 12 residues if both end residues are counted. CDR3: CASSHRQGPEFI.

The rearrangement links TRBV19 to TRBJ2-3, with TRBD2 matching over 8 bases. CDR1 is LNHDA, CDR2 SQIVND, per germline (reference sequence). J gave up 4 bases and V 2 bases, and 8 bases lay outside the gene matches. There are 16 residues in the CDR3. The CDR3 loop reads CASSIWRGLGADTQYF. The CDR3 DNA follows: TGTGCCAGTAGTATATGGAGGGGACTAGGGGCAGATACGCAGTATTTT.

The V gene is TRBV9, the J gene TRBJ1-2; TRBD1 matches 7 bases. After removal of 7 bases from V and 4 bases from J, the junction contained 4 bases not matched to a gene. The CDR3 totals 12 residues. Looked up from germline, CDR1 is SGDLS and CDR2 is YYNGEE. The CDR3 spells CASRTGIYGYTF. The CDR3 DNA reads TGTGCCAGCCGGACAGGCATCTATGGCTACACCTTC. Looking up the rest from reference TRBV9 and TRBJ1-2 gives the full variable domain: DSGVTQTPKHLITATGQRVTLRCSPRSGDLSVYWYQQSLDQGLQFLIQYYNGEERAKGNILERFSAQQFPDLHSELNLSSLELGDSALYFCASRTGIYGYTFGSGTRLTVV.

The V call is TRBV2, the J call TRBJ2-6, with no clear D. The V gene's germline CDR1 is SNHLY and CDR2 FYNNEI. This CDR3 is built from 15 residues. V was trimmed by 3 bases and J by 0 bases, leaving 6 bases between them. CDR3 nucleotides: TGTGCCAGCAGTGATTGGAGCTCTGGGGCCAACGTCCTGACTTTC. Its protein product is CASSDWSSGANVLTF.

This chain links TRBV7-2 with TRBJ2-3; a weak D match, TRBD2 (6 bases). The CDR3 extends over 15 amino acids. The ends were cut back, 3 bases at V and 5 bases at J, with 15 bases in the middle. Germline V gives CDR1 SGHTA, CDR2 FQGNSA. The CDR3 sequence is CASSFGSGSVDTQYF. The DNA of the CDR3 is TGTGCCAGCAGCTTTGGTAGCGGCTCGGTAGATACGCAGTATTTT.

This clone was counted a few times. V usage is TRBV7-8 and J usage is TRBJ2-3; 8 bases match TRBD1. Germline lookup yields CDR1 SGHVS and CDR2 FQNEAQ. J was trimmed by 0 bases and V by 4 bases; bases with no gene match: 9. This CDR3 comprises 17 residues. CDR3 region: CASSWPDRGSSTDTQYF. The CDR3 region has the DNA TGTGCCAGCAGCTGGCCTGACAGGGGATCTAGCACAGATACGCAGTATTTT.

The chain combines TRBV2 with TRBJ2-2; a possible D gene is TRBD1 (5 bases). V was cut by 2 bases and J by 4 bases, with 11 bases left in between. This CDR3 contains 15 residues. Germline V gene data show CDR1 as SNHLY and CDR2 as FYNNEI. CDR3: CASSEQTVSTGELFF. The DNA of the CDR3 is TGTGCCAGCAGTGAACAGACAGTATCCACCGGGGAGCTGTTTTTT.

The gene calls are TRBV28 and TRBJ1-3, with D possibly matching TRBD1 (5 bases). Trimming removed 3 bases at V and 3 bases at J, with 9 bases between. There are 14 residues in the CDR3. Germline lookup yields CDR1 MDHEN and CDR2 SYDVKM. The CDR3 region is CASSFSGGGNTIYF. As DNA, the CDR3 is TGTGCCAGCAGTTTCTCGGGGGGTGGAAACACCATATATTTT.

The rearrangement joins TRBV27 to TRBJ1-1; no reliable D call. CDR1 MNHEY and CDR2 SMNVEV come from the germline V gene (reference sequence). The CDR3 loop spans 13 amino acids. The V gene lost 6 bases and the J gene lost 0 bases, with 8 bases spanning the gap. In DNA, the CDR3 is TGTGCCAGCAGGCGGGAAATGAACACTGAAGCTTTCTTT. Residues: CASRREMNTEAFF.

The J gene is TRBJ2-5, the V gene TRBV5-4; 7 bases are shared with TRBD1. The CDR3 sequence is 15 residues long. The V and J ends lost 0 bases and 2 bases, in that order; junction bases with no gene match: 4. The germline gives CDR1 SGHNT, CDR2 YYREEE (reference sequence). The CDR3 loop reads CASSLVGTAQETQYF. The CDR3 DNA is TGTGCCAGCAGCTTGGTTGGGACAGCACAAGAGACCCAGTACTTC.

This chain joins TRBV4-3 and TRBJ1-3; D is uncertain. Per germline, CDR1 LGHNA and CDR2 YSLEER. CDR3 length equals 13 residues. The ends were cut back, 5 bases at V and 4 bases at J, with 9 bases in the middle. CDR3 bases: TGCGCCAGCAGCACTGAGGAGGGAAACACCATATATTTT. Its translation is CASSTEEGNTIYF.